This T cell receptor beta chain was recorded in a study of cytomegalovirus exposure and HLA in healthy donors. Points on this clone: The antigen is unknown.

Regarding the study as a whole: The listing of 150 to 200 TCR beta chains classed them as cytomegalovirus-associated. Under in vitro conditions, a few CMV-associated chains were confirmed as specific for CMV antigens.

Some clones are missing from TCRdb's copy, which holds only in-frame ones; the method was immunoSEQ multiplex PCR. The sample comprises some 290,000 clones, nearly 90% of which are singletons, and about 0.96% rests with the top ten. The CDR3 spans 11 residues. Germline values: CDR1 SGHTA, CDR2 FQGNSA. V lost 7 bases and J lost 6, with 4 bases in between. The donors were in the 120-subject validation cohort, distinct from the roughly 700-subject first cohort. This receptor was identified in a man younger than 45 in good health and CMV-seronegative. The chain links TRBV7-2 to TRBJ1-6, with no clear D. The specimen was PBMCs. The DNA of the CDR3 is TGTGCCAGCACCAGTAATTCACCCCTCCACTTT. As protein: CASTSNSPLHF.